This T cell receptor (beta chain) was documented in a study of vaccination effects on CD4 cells after COVID-19. This CDR3 contains 15 residues. Germline-derived CDR1 and CDR2 are MGHRA and YSYEKL. V was pared by 1 base and J by 3 bases, with 13 bases between. Expansion of antigen-specific CD4+ T cells with viral peptide pools was carried out by the ViraFEST assay before sequencing. Following 10 days of culture, CD4+ T cells were isolated. Participants completed two doses of the BNT162b2 or mRNA-1273 vaccine. No vaccinee had earlier SARS-CoV-2 infection, and nucleocapsid antibodies were negative. The authors exchanged half the medium for IL-2 medium on days 3 and 7. This clone was seen only once. Its antigen is currently unknown. Sequenced by immunoSEQ multiplex PCR; TCRdb stores in-frame clones only, minus some. Of 20,000 to 30,000 clones in the sample, 69% were seen once. General study results and limits: Of the vaccine-induced clones from healthy vaccinees, merely 1 of 255 recognized common cold coronaviruses as well. Clones induced by infection and by vaccine showed marked clonal contraction late after vaccination.

The sequence was obtained from a human donor who received a COVID-19 vaccine. Sequences were derived from CD4+ T cells from PBMCs cultured with SARS-CoV-2 spike peptides, sampled after COVID-19 vaccination. The chain joins TRBV4-1 to TRBJ2-7; weak D call: TRBD2 (5 bases). The CDR3 reads CASSQGPSRDYEQYF. DNA for the CDR3: TGCGCCAGCAGCCAAGGCCCCAGCCGGGACTACGAGCAGTACTTC.